Detailed here is one T cell receptor beta chain. Original processing methods: Cell counts per sample came from amplifying reference gene primers. Some clones are missing from TCRdb's copy, which holds only in-frame ones; the method was immunoSEQ multiplex PCR. Clone size and the V and J calls come from that table; the DNA yielded D and trimming. The data hold some 120,000 clones, with approximately 82% observed a single time. This entry is derived from a study of blood T cell repertoires in COVID-19. About the research overall: Specimens from acute and convalescent COVID-19 originated in the United States, Italy and Spain. Sources were T cells, B-cell-depleted T cells, or PBMCs; the material itself was cDNA or gDNA.

The clonotype comes from an elderly man with active or convalescent COVID-19. Material: peripheral blood.

The CDR3 DNA follows: TGTGCCAGCAGTTCTCGGGACAGGGCCGACTATGGCTACACCTTC. Its translation is CASSSRDRADYGYTF. The chain couples TRBV6-6 to TRBJ1-2, with TRBD1 identical over 9 bases. Germline V gives CDR1 MNHNY, CDR2 SVGAGI (reference sequence). The CDR3 runs 15 residues. The junction had 6 bases not matched to a gene; V was cut back by 4 bases and J by 3 bases.